Shown below are 11 T cell receptor beta chains from a single sample sequenced in a study of beta chain features in type 1 diabetes. Since all of the isolated RNA was reverse transcribed, expressed TCRB transcripts were what got sequenced. Sequencing was performed with immunoSEQ multiplex PCR; in TCRdb, only in-frame clones are kept and a portion is missing. The table has some 150,000 clones, about 9.2% seen once; the top ten hold around 0.7%. The sample was central memory CD4+ T cells from blood. The receptors were sampled from a man between 18 and 29 years old in good health.

This clone has a count of ten or more. This chain connects TRBV28 to TRBJ2-5; D may be TRBD2 (6 bases). The germline gives CDR1 MDHEN, CDR2 SYDVKM. The CDR3 is 14 amino acids. Trimming shortened V by 2 bases and J by 5 bases, and 12 bases separated the two germline ends. The CDR3: CASSLGTLYETQYF. The CDR3 nucleotides read TGTGCCAGCAGTTTAGGGACTTTGTATGAGACCCAGTACTTC.

This clone occurred a few times. The junction departs from the called germline gene at one end, perhaps through a read error. V is TRBV7-2 and J is TRBJ2-7; 11 bases are a match to TRBD2. This CDR3 comprises 13 residues. Germline loops: CDR1 SGHTA, CDR2 FQGNSA. CDR3 in DNA: TGTGCCAGCAGCTTAAACCGCCCGACTAGCGGGGACTTC. Translating gives CASSLNRPTSGDF.

This clone has more than one count but fewer than ten. The gene calls are TRBV6-5 and TRBJ1-1; 10 bases are shared with TRBD1. J gave up 0 bases and V 6 bases, and 4 bases lay outside the gene matches. The CDR3 extends over 15 amino acids. Germline V lookup: CDR1 MNHEY, CDR2 SVGAGI. The DNA for the CDR3 is TGTGCCAGCAGCCGGGACAGGGGCATGAACACTGAAGCTTTCTTT. The encoded protein is CASSRDRGMNTEAFF.

The table lists this clone with a few counts. The J gene is TRBJ2-1, the V gene TRBV11-3; weak D call: TRBD1 (6 bases). This CDR3 is built from 15 residues. CDR1 is SGHNT, CDR2 YENEEA, per germline. Trimming removed 5 bases at V and 5 bases at J, with 16 bases between. Written as DNA, the CDR3 is TGTGCCAGCAGCCGCCGGGACATCGGGGACAATGAGCAGTTCTTC. It codes for CASSRRDIGDNEQFF.

The rearrangement links TRBV5-1 to TRBJ2-3, with 11 positions matching TRBD1. The germline CDR1 and CDR2 sequences are SGHRS and YFSETQ. V lost 4 bases to trimming and J lost 4 bases; unmatched junction nucleotides: 2. The CDR3 is 14 amino acids. CDR3 nucleotides: TGCGCCAGCAGCAAGGGACAGGGGGCAGATACGCAGTATTTT. Its translation: CASSKGQGADTQYF.

The chain has TRBV2 and TRBJ2-7, with 7 positions matching TRBD1. V trimming: 9 bases; J trimming: 3 bases; junction bases outside the gene matches: 8. The CDR3 is 13 amino acids. CDR1 SNHLY and CDR2 FYNNEI come from the germline V gene. CDR3 in DNA: TGTGCCAGTACCGGGACAGCCTACTACGAGCAGTACTTC. As protein: CASTGTAYYEQYF. Based on the CDR3 plus reference TRBV2 and TRBJ2-7, the full variable domain is EPEVTQTPSHQVTQMGQEVILRCVPISNHLYFYWYRQILGQKVEFLVSFYNNEISEKSEIFDDQFSVERPDGSNFTLKIRSTKLEDSAMYFCASTGTAYYEQYFGPGTRLTVT.

This clone has a handful of counts. J is TRBJ2-2 and V is TRBV9; D is possibly TRBD1 (5 bases). V was clipped by 1 base and J by 6 bases, with 7 bases between them. The germline gives CDR1 SGDLS, CDR2 YYNGEE. This CDR3 region has 13 residues. The CDR3 bases are TGTGCCAGCAGCGTACAGGGTCCCGGGGAGCTGTTTTTT. It is translated as CASSVQGPGELFF.

The table lists this clone with many counts. DNA for the CDR3: TGTGCCAGCAGCAATGCCCGGGAAGGCATTCAGTACTTC. Protein: CASSNAREGIQYF. The chain employs TRBV7-3 and TRBJ2-4, with D possibly being TRBD2 (5 bases). This CDR3 has 13 residues. The germline V gene has CDR1 SGHTA and CDR2 FQGTGA. Trimming removed 5 bases from V and 9 bases from J, with 14 bases in between. The full variable domain, completed using reference TRBV7-3 and TRBJ2-4, is GAGVSQTPSNKVTEKGKYVELRCDPISGHTALYWYRQSLGQGPEFLIYFQGTGAADDSGLPNDRFFAVRPEGSVSTLKIQRTERGDSAVYLCASSNAREGIQYFGAGTRLSVL.

The rearrangement uses TRBV19 and TRBJ1-4; possible D gene TRBD1, 5 bases. Trimming removed 6 bases at V and 3 bases at J, with 11 bases between. Germline V gene sequence: CDR1 LNHDA, CDR2 SQIVND (reference sequence). The CDR3 extends over 14 amino acids. The CDR3 region is CASRRSTANEKLFF. CDR3 DNA: TGTGCCAGTAGACGGTCGACAGCTAATGAAAAACTGTTTTTT.

This clone was seen a few times. The gene calls are TRBV27 and TRBJ2-5, with 11 bases lining up with TRBD2. In germline, CDR1 is MNHEY, CDR2 SMNVEV (reference sequence). This CDR3 region has 17 residues. The junction had 7 bases not matched to a gene; V was cut back by 3 bases and J by 1 base. CDR3 DNA: TGTGCCAGCAGTTTCCTAGCGGGGGGCGGTGTCCAAGAGACCCAGTACTTC. Translation: CASSFLAGGGVQETQYF.

The rearrangement links TRBV4-1 to TRBJ2-1; 7 nucleotides line up with TRBD2. Germline V lookup: CDR1 MGHRA, CDR2 YSYEKL. Germline trimming cut 2 bases from V and 8 bases from J; bases unmatched to any gene: 6. This CDR3 has 14 amino acids. The CDR3 DNA is TGCGCCAGCAGCCAACTGACTAGCTTGCATGAGCAGTTCTTC. This codes for CASSQLTSLHEQFF.